This TCR beta chain was profiled in a study of blood T cell repertoires in COVID-19. About the study: Acute-phase and convalescent COVID-19 samples originated in the United States, Italy and Spain. From T cells, B-cell-depleted T cells, or PBMCs came the material, which was cDNA or gDNA.

Unmatched junction bases numbered 4, after V lost 4 bases and J lost 6 bases. Germline CDR1 MGHRA, CDR2 YSYEKL. This CDR3 is built from 16 residues. In the authors' workflow: Amplification with reference gene primers provided the estimates of nucleated cell counts. Sequencing was performed with immunoSEQ multiplex PCR; in TCRdb, only in-frame clones are kept and a portion is missing. That table supplies the V and J calls and clone size; D and trimming were determined from the DNA. The table includes 180,000 or so clones, about 85% detected once. The clonotype originates from a man in his sixties who had recovered from COVID-19. The specimen was peripheral blood. The chain carries TRBV4-1 and TRBJ2-2, with TRBD2 matching over 14 bases. The CDR3 here is CASSPTSGGVSGELFF. In nucleotides, the CDR3 is TGCGCCAGCAGCCCGACTAGCGGGGGGGTTTCCGGGGAGCTGTTTTTT.